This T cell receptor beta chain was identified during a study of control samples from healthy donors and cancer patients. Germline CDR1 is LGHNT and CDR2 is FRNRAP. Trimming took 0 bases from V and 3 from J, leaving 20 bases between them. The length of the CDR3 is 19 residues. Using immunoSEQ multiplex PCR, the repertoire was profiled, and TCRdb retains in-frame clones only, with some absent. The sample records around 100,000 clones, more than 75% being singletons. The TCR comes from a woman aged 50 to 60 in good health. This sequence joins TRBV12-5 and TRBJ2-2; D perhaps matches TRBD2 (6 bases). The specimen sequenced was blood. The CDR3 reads CASGLVYVGQTGDTGELFF. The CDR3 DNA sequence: TGTGCTAGTGGTTTGGTATACGTCGGACAAACGGGGGACACCGGGGAGCTGTTTTTT. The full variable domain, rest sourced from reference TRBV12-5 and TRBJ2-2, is DARVTQTPRHKVTEMGQEVTMRCQPILGHNTVFWYRQTMMQGLELLAYFRNRAPLDDSGMPKDRFSAEMPDATLATLKIQPSEPRDSAVYFCASGLVYVGQTGDTGELFFGEGSRLTVL.